Presented here are 27 T cell receptor beta chains from one specimen sequenced in a study of T cell responses to AZD1222 COVID-19 vaccine. Data came from immunoSEQ multiplex PCR; TCRdb stores just in-frame clones and leaves some out. The sample consists of some 94,000 clones, over 85% of them appearing once. Sample: peripheral blood, taken 28 days after the second AZD1222 dose. The receptors derive from an adult who received the AZD1222 COVID-19 vaccine.

This clone has just one count. CDR3 nucleotides: TGTGCCAGCAGCTTAGAGGGGCTCCGGGACAGGCCTACCTATGGCTACACCTTC. Encoded protein: CASSLEGLRDRPTYGYTF. This chain connects TRBV7-9 to TRBJ1-2, with TRBD1 matching 8 bases. The CDR3 extends over 18 amino acids. CDR1 SEHNR and CDR2 FQNEAQ come from the germline V gene (reference sequence). V shed 1 base and J 4 bases; nucleotides not matched to a gene: 14.

This sequence joins TRBV27 and TRBJ2-3; D possibly corresponds to TRBD2 (6 bases). With 8 bases removed from V and 0 bases from J, the gap between germline ends came to 15 bases. The germline V gene has CDR1 MNHEY and CDR2 SMNVEV (reference sequence). This CDR3 is 15 amino acids long. Here the CDR3 DNA reads TGTGCCAGCGGACGCCTAAGCGGGAGCACAGATACGCAGTATTTT. Translating gives CASGRLSGSTDTQYF.

J is TRBJ1-1 and V is TRBV6-4, with D perhaps TRBD1 (6 bases). V was clipped by 6 bases and J by 10 bases, with 18 bases between them. The CDR3 covers 13 residues. Germline V gives CDR1 MRHNA, CDR2 SNTAGT. CDR3 sequence reads: CASRAEQGYRAFF. CDR3 DNA sequence: TGTGCCAGCAGGGCCGAACAGGGTTATCGAGCTTTCTTT.

A note on this clone: Other DNA sequences from this sample encode an identical CDR3 as well. CDR3 amino acids: CASSLTGDQPQHF. DNA for the CDR3: TGTGCCAGCAGCTTAACAGGGGATCAGCCCCAGCATTTT. The V gene is TRBV7-9, the J gene TRBJ1-5; 7 bases align to TRBD1. V lost 2 bases, J lost 5 bases, and 0 bases stayed unmatched. The germline CDR1 and CDR2 sequences are SEHNR and FQNEAQ (reference sequence). CDR3 length: 13 amino acids.

V and J are TRBV19 and TRBJ1-1; a possible D gene is TRBD1 (6 bases). The CDR3 has 14 residues. V gave up 4 bases and J gave up 4 bases, with 13 bases separating them. Germline V gives CDR1 LNHDA, CDR2 SQIVND (reference sequence). CDR3 sequence reads: CASSKGGISTEAFF. The DNA for the CDR3 is TGTGCCAGTAGTAAGGGGGGTATCTCCACTGAAGCTTTCTTT.

This clone turned up a few times. The chain joins TRBV6-5 to TRBJ1-3, with 10 positions matching TRBD1. Germline V CDR1 and CDR2: MNHEY, SVGAGI. The length of the CDR3 is 16 residues. V dropped 1 base and J dropped 4; count of bases not matched to a gene: 4. CDR3 in DNA: TGTGCCAGCAGTTACTATGGGACAGGGGACGGAAACACCATATATTTT. As protein: CASSYYGTGDGNTIYF.

The rearrangement uses TRBV4-1 and TRBJ2-4; no clear D gene. Germline V gene data show CDR1 as MGHRA and CDR2 as YSYEKL. V was shortened by 2 bases and J by 4 bases, with 0 bases between the two germline ends. The length of the CDR3 is 11 residues. CDR3 sequence reads: CASSQKNIQYF. The CDR3 DNA reads as TGCGCCAGCAGCCAAAAAAACATTCAGTACTTC.

This clone was seen more than once but under ten times. The rearrangement uses TRBV29-1 and TRBJ1-2; 7 bases align to TRBD1. The J segment lost 2 bases and the V segment lost 6 bases, leaving 6 bases of the junction unmatched. The germline V gene encodes CDR1 SQVTM and CDR2 ANQGSEA. CDR3 length: 13 residues. CDR3 in DNA: TGCAGCGTGGCGAACAGGGGAAACTATGGCTACACCTTC. Translating gives CSVANRGNYGYTF.

The chain combines TRBV5-1 with TRBJ1-4, with 11 bases identical to TRBD1. CDR1 and CDR2 (germline): SGHRS, YFSETQ. This CDR3 is built from 15 residues. Trimming took 4 bases from V and 8 from J; bases not matched to a gene: 7. This CDR3 is CASSDRTGGMEKLFF. The CDR3 nucleotides are TGCGCCAGCAGCGACCGGACAGGGGGCATGGAAAAACTGTTTTTT.

This clone has just a few counts. This chain links TRBV11-2 with TRBJ2-5; either TRBD1 or TRBD2 may fit D (6 bases each). The CDR3 loop spans 16 amino acids. The germline gives CDR1 SGHAT, CDR2 FQNNGV. V lost 1 base, J lost 5 bases, and 17 bases lay in between. The DNA for the CDR3 is TGTGCCAGCAGCTTAGGAGACTACGGGGGCGGGGAGACCCAGTACTTC. Amino acids: CASSLGDYGGGETQYF. Variable domain in full (rest from reference TRBV11-2 and TRBJ2-5): EAGVAQSPRYKIIEKRQSVAFWCNPISGHATLYWYQQILGQGPKLLIQFQNNGVVDDSQLPKDRFSAERLKGVDSTLKIQPAKLEDSAVYLCASSLGDYGGGETQYFGPGTRLLVL.

The chain uses TRBV7-2 and TRBJ1-2; 11 bases map to TRBD1. The trim removed 4 bases at V and 6 bases at J, leaving 4 bases unmatched. This CDR3 comprises 14 residues. Germline V gene data show CDR1 as SGHTA and CDR2 as FQGNSA. The CDR3 region has the DNA TGTGCCAGCAGCTCTTGGACAGGGGGCAATGGCTACACCTTC. Its translation is CASSSWTGGNGYTF.

The V and J genes are TRBV7-2 and TRBJ2-1; perhaps TRBD2 as D (5 bases). Trimming took off 0 bases at V and 4 bases at J, with 10 bases between the two ends. CDR1 and CDR2 (germline): SGHTA, FQGNSA. The length of the CDR3 is 15 residues. The CDR3 loop reads CASSLAPTSYNEQFF. CDR3 nucleotides: TGTGCCAGCAGCTTAGCCCCCACTAGTTACAATGAGCAGTTCTTC. Variable domain in full (rest from reference TRBV7-2 and TRBJ2-1): GAGVSQSPSNKVTEKGKDVELRCDPISGHTALYWYRQSLGQGLEFLIYFQGNSAPDKSGLPSDRFSAERTGGSVSTLTIQRTQQEDSAVYLCASSLAPTSYNEQFFGPGTRLTVL.

The rearrangement joins TRBV4-2 to TRBJ2-4; D may be TRBD1 (6 bases). The germline gives CDR1 LGHNA, CDR2 YNFKEQ. The V end lost 1 base, the J end lost 3 bases, and 7 bases lay between the germline ends. This CDR3 contains 14 residues. CDR3 coding DNA: TGTGCCAGCAGCCAAGCAGGGGACAAAAACATTCAGTACTTC. Protein sequence: CASSQAGDKNIQYF.

This clone appeared once. The rearrangement links TRBV25-1 to TRBJ2-3, with D maybe TRBD1 (7 bases). Trimming removed 4 bases at V and 2 bases at J, with 22 bases between. CDR3 size: 18 residues. CDR1 and CDR2 from the germline V gene are MGHDK and SYGVNS. CDR3 coding DNA: TGTGCCAGCAGTGTATACCCGGAGGGACAGCACAACACAGATACGCAGTATTTT. Amino acid sequence: CASSVYPEGQHNTDTQYF.

The rearrangement joins TRBV12-5 to TRBJ1-3; D not certain. The CDR3 covers 13 residues. Trimming took 9 bases from V and 3 from J, leaving 12 bases between them. Germline V lookup: CDR1 LGHNT, CDR2 FRNRAP. CDR3 sequence reads: CARVHVLGNTIYF. CDR3 sequence (DNA): TGTGCTAGGGTGCACGTACTTGGAAACACCATATATTTT.

V is TRBV11-2 and J is TRBJ1-6; D remains ambiguous. The ends were cut back, 3 bases at V and 8 bases at J, with 8 bases in the middle. Germline CDR1 reads SGHAT; CDR2 reads FQNNGV. The CDR3 has 13 residues. In DNA, the CDR3 is TGTGCCAGCAGCTTGGCGAACGATTCACCCCTCCACTTT. Translated, it gives CASSLANDSPLHF.

The V call is TRBV9, the J call TRBJ2-6; tentatively, D is TRBD1 or TRBD2 (5 bases each). CDR3 length: 14 amino acids. The ends were cut back, 3 bases at V and 14 bases at J, with 18 bases in the middle. Germline V gene data show CDR1 as SGDLS and CDR2 as YYNGEE. The CDR3 loop reads CASSAGTAYNLLTF. The DNA of the CDR3 is TGTGCCAGCAGCGCCGGGACGGCGTATAACCTCCTGACTTTC.

V usage is TRBV5-4 and J usage is TRBJ2-2, with D possibly being TRBD1 or TRBD2 (6 bases each). Trimming cost V 0 bases and J 3 bases, with 12 bases left between them. The CDR3 has 16 residues. CDR1 is SGHNT, CDR2 YYREEE, per germline (reference sequence). The CDR3 loop reads CASSLGPGAYTGELFF. The CDR3 bases are TGTGCCAGCAGCTTGGGCCCGGGGGCCTACACCGGGGAGCTGTTTTTT.

This clone was seen once. The V call is TRBV7-9, the J call TRBJ1-1, with unresolved D. The CDR3 is made up of 12 amino acids. Trimming left V 1 base short and J 5 bases short, with 5 bases between. Germline assignment: CDR1 SEHNR and CDR2 FQNEAQ (reference sequence). The CDR3 here is CASSLGRTEAFF. The CDR3 nucleotides are TGTGCCAGCAGCTTAGGGAGAACTGAAGCTTTCTTT. Supplemented by reference TRBV7-9 and TRBJ1-1, the full variable domain reads DTGVSQNPRHKITKRGQNVTFRCDPISEHNRLYWYRQTLGQGPEFLTYFQNEAQLEKSRLLSDRFSAERPKGSFSTLEIQRTEQGDSAMYLCASSLGRTEAFFGQGTRLTVV.

The chain employs TRBV15 and TRBJ1-5; D is undetermined. The length of the CDR3 is 17 residues. Trimming left V 1 base short and J 4 bases short, with 17 bases between. CDR1 LNHNV and CDR2 YYDKDF come from the germline V gene (reference sequence). As DNA, the CDR3 is TGTGCCACCAGCAGAGCCTCGGGCAGGTCACAAAATCAGCCCCAGCATTTT. Its protein product is CATSRASGRSQNQPQHF.

The V and J genes are TRBV6-4 and TRBJ1-2; 7 bases fit TRBD1. V shed 6 bases and J 7 bases; nucleotides not matched to a gene: 8. From germline, CDR1 is MRHNA and CDR2 SNTAGT. The CDR3 sequence is 13 residues long. CDR3 nucleotides: TGTGCCAGCAGAACCACAGGGGAGGTTGGCTACACCTTC. It is translated as CASRTTGEVGYTF.

The chain combines TRBV9 with TRBJ2-3, with D maybe TRBD2 (5 bases). The germline gives CDR1 SGDLS, CDR2 YYNGEE. Trimming removed 3 bases from V and 2 bases from J, with 16 bases in between. The CDR3 extends over 16 amino acids. CDR3 region: CASSAFSSPVTDTQYF. CDR3 nucleotide sequence: TGTGCCAGCAGCGCCTTTTCTAGCCCTGTCACAGATACGCAGTATTTT.

Of note for this clone: One end of the junction does not line up with germline, which may come from a read error. The V and J genes are TRBV27 and TRBJ2-5, with 8 bases aligning to TRBD1. Germline loops: CDR1 MNHEY, CDR2 SMNVEV (reference sequence). The CDR3 is 13 amino acids. This CDR3 reads CASSISEVGQEYF. DNA of the CDR3: TGTGCCAGCAGTATATCCGAGGTGGGACAGGAGTACTTC.

The chain uses TRBV7-2 and TRBJ2-3, with D uncertain. Trimming removed 5 bases from V and 0 bases from J, with 3 bases in between. Per germline, CDR1 SGHTA and CDR2 FQGNSA. The CDR3 runs 12 residues. The CDR3 protein is CASSLSTDTQYF. The CDR3 DNA reads TGTGCCAGCAGCCTGAGCACAGATACGCAGTATTTT.

CDR3 bases: TGTGCCAGCAGTGACTTCGGGGCGGACACTGAAGCTTTCTTT. Amino acid sequence: CASSDFGADTEAFF. This sequence joins TRBV6-2 or TRBV6-3 and TRBJ1-1; TRBD1 is a possible D gene (5 bases). Germline loops: CDR1 MNHEY, CDR2 SVGEGT. The CDR3 length is 14 residues. The V and J ends lost 5 bases and 3 bases respectively, with 13 bases between them.

DNA for the CDR3: TGTGCCAGCAGCACTAGGACGGATAACTATGGCTACACCTTC. Translating gives CASSTRTDNYGYTF. The chain couples TRBV9 to TRBJ1-2; D gene unclear. Trimming pared 4 bases from V and 1 base from J, leaving 11 bases between. The CDR3 is 14 amino acids. Looked up from germline, CDR1 is SGDLS and CDR2 is YYNGEE.

The chain has TRBV6-6 and TRBJ1-3; TRBD1 might be the D (5 bases). V was pared by 11 bases and J by 0 bases, with 11 bases between. The CDR3 covers 13 residues. Germline CDR1 is MNHNY and CDR2 is SVGAGI (reference sequence). The CDR3 nucleotides read TGTGCCGCCGGCAGGGTCTCTGGAAACACCATATATTTT. Amino acid sequence: CAAGRVSGNTIYF.